In its sample, the clone carrying this T cell receptor beta chain was seen many times. This sample stems from a study of CD8+CD57+ T cells in acquired aplastic anemia. The wider study: Mean DNA quantity obtained from sorted CD4+ and CD8+ cells was 3 to 3.5 ug.

Profiling that covered TCR beta VDJ and CDR3 relied on genomic DNA as its template. TCRdb re-analysed the reads in MiXCR, keeping a single row per CDR3 protein. The table shows 150,000 or so distinct CDR3 sequences, with 52% occurring only once. It was patients with CD8+CD57+ cell expansion by flow cytometry who were chosen for sequencing. From germline, CDR1 is SGHAT and CDR2 FQNNGV. Trimming stripped 5 bases from V and 4 bases from J, with 21 bases between. CDR3 length equals 17 residues. This TCR derives from a human donor with aplastic anemia. V and J are TRBV11-2 and TRBJ2-1; D might be TRBD2 (7 bases). Material: sorted CD4+, CD8+, or CD8+CD57+ T cells (not recorded which) from PBMCs. Here the CDR3 reads CASSPLGRGPNYNEQFF. In nucleotides, the CDR3 is TGTGCCAGCAGCCCCTTGGGGCGGGGGCCAAATTACAATGAGCAGTTCTTC.